This T cell receptor beta chain is from a study of cytomegalovirus exposure and HLA in healthy donors. General observations from the study: Sequences of the TCR beta chain were said to predict the HLA-A and HLA-B alleles of most subjects accurately. Reportedly, fewer N-insertions than the roughly 700-donor mean appeared in an Asian-associated ancestry cluster in a later analysis. Later, an analysis found that common viral pathogens appeared to be linked with several of the most significant clusters.

The PCR employed 60 Vbeta primers together with 13 Jbeta primers. How the authors handled the data: A later analysis counted 80 million or so unique TCR beta chains, roughly 11 million shared. Sequencing was performed with immunoSEQ multiplex PCR; in TCRdb, only in-frame clones are kept and a portion is missing. The V and J calls and clone size were taken over from that table, and D and trimming were inferred from the DNA. The profile covers about 70,000 clones, with about 70% appearing a single time and 9.5% to 13% taken by the ten largest. About this clone: The target antigen is unknown.

Germline values: CDR1 SGHRS, CDR2 YFSETQ. This CDR3 comprises 15 residues. Trimming removed 4 bases from V and 2 bases from J; junction bases left unmatched: 4. The chain has TRBV5-1 and TRBJ2-3; 10 bases match TRBD2. The source is a young woman in good health and CMV-seronegative. The specimen was PBMCs. The CDR3 DNA follows: TGCGCCAGCAGCCCTGGGACTAGCGACACAGATACGCAGTATTTT. Encoded protein: CASSPGTSDTDTQYF.